Only one count was recorded for the clone carrying this T cell receptor beta chain. This CDR3 region has 13 residues. CDR1 is ENHRY, CDR2 SYGVKD, per germline. Starting material of roughly 550 ng total RNA yielded TCR beta cDNA via a constant-region primer. Investigators got TCR beta libraries out of three nested multiplex PCR rounds, done with slightly modified ARM-PCR. PCR rounds one and two used TRBV1-TRBV30 forward primers with a C-beta reverse primer for roughly 10 cycles each. TCRdb re-analysed the multiplex PCR reads in MiXCR, keeping a single row per CDR3 protein. Seen here are over 40,000 distinct CDR3 sequences, around 77% observed once, and the top ten hold approximately 24%. The record originates from a study of tumor-infiltrating lymphocytes in primary liver carcinoma. It was from about 19-30 mg of unsorted bulk tissue that RNA and DNA were co-extracted.

This receptor was identified in a man aged 35-49 years with primary liver carcinoma and hepatitis B virus infection. The specimen was liver tumor tissue from sampling region 5. The sample's subset: tumor region T5, tumor centre. V and J are TRBV10-3 and TRBJ2-7; perhaps TRBD2 as D (6 bases). This chain's CDR3 is CVTRGGSSYEQYF. CDR3 bases: TGTGTTACCCGTGGGGGGAGCTCCTACGAGCAGTACTTC.